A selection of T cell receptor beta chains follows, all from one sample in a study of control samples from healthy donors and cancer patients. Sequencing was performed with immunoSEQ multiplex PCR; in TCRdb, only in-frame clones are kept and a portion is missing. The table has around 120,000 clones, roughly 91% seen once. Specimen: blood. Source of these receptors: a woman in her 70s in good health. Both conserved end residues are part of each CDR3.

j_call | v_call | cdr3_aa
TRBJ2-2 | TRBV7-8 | CASSLVFYGSGELFF
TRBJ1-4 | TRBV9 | CASSPGVGANNEKLFF
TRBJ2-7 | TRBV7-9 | CASSSRTGVSEQYF
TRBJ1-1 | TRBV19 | CASSLGWTEAFF
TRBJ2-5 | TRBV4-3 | CASSQMVQRGGSETQYF
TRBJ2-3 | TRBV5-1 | CASSATSGADTQYF
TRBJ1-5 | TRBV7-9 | CASSAPWDNQPQHF
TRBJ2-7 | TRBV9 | CASSPNVGGYYEQYF
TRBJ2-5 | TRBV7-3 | CASSLTGQGGETQYF
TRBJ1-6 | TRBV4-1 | CASSQASSGGGNSPLHF
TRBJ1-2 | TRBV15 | CATSRDVRGGEGYTF
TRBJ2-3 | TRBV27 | CASSTRQGSTDTQYF
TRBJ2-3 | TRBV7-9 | CASSPGGSTDTQYF
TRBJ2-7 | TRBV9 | CASSPSPGTRSSYEQYF
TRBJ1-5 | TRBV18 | CASSPEGFGPQHF
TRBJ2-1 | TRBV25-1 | CASRGLTGGFNEQFF
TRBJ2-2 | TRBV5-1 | CASSPYPRDTGELFF
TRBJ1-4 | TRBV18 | CASSPLRGDYEKLFF
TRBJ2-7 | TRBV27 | CASSPGYGQYF
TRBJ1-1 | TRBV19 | CASSIDRAALNTEAFF
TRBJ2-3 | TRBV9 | CASSVGVAGTSTDTQYF
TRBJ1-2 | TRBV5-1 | CASSVGDRGNGYTF
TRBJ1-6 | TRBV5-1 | CASTDTENSPLHF
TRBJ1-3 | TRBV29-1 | CSGGSGGNTIYF
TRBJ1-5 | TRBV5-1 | CASSLDTANQPQHF
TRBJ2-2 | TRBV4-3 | CASSLRTAHGELFF
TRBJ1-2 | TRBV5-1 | CASSLGGTGTAYGYTF
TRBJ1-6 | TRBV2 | CATTTEGSRNSPLHF
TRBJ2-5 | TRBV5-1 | CASSLLSGETQYF
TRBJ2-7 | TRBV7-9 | CASSPVGQGQYF
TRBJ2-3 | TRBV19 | CASSIAGSQRDTDTQYF
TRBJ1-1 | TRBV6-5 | CASSYDGNTEAFF
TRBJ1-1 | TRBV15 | CATSRDRRSNTEAFF
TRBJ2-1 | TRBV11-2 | CASSPTGIDNEQFF
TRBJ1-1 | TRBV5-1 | CASSFGTEAFF